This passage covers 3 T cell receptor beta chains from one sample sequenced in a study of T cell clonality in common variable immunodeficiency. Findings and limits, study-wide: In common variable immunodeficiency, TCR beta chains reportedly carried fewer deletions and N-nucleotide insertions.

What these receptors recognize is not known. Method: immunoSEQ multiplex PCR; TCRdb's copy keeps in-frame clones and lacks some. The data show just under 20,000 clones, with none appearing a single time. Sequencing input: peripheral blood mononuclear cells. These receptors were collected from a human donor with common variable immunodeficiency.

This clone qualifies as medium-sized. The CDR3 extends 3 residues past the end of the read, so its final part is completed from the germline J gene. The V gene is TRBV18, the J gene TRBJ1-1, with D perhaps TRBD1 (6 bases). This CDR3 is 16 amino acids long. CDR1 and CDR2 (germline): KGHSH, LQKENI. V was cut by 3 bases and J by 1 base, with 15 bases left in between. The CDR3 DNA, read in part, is TGTGCCAGCTCACCTACCAGGACAGCTTCGAACACTGAA. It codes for CASSPTRTASNTE. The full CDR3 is CASSPTRTASNTEAFF. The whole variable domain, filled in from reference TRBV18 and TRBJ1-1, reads NAGVMQNPRHLVRRRGQEARLRCSPMKGHSHVYWYRQLPEEGLKFMVYLQKENIIDESGMPKERFSAEFPKEGPSILRIQQVVRGDSAAYFCASSPTRTASNTEAFFGQGTRLTVV.

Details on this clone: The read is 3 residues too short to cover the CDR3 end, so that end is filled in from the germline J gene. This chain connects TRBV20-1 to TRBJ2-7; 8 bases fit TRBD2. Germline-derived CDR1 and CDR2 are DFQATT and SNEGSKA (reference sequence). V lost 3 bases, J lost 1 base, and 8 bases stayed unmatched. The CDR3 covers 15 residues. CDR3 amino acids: CSASTSGGASYEQYF. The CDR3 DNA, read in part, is TGCAGTGCTAGCACTAGCGGAGGAGCTTCCTACGAG.

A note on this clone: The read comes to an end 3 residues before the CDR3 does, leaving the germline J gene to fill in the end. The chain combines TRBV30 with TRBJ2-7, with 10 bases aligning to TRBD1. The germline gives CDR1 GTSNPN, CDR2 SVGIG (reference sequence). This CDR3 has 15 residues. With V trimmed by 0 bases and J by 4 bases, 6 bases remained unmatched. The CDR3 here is CAWSVRDRGRYEQYF. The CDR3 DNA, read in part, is TGTGCCTGGAGTGTACGGGACAGGGGTAGGTACGAG.